This T cell receptor beta chain originates from a study of blood T cell repertoires in COVID-19. With 4 bases removed from V and 7 bases from J, the gap between germline ends came to 14 bases. Germline-derived CDR1 and CDR2 are SGHDN and FVKESK. There are 15 residues in the CDR3. Sequencing was performed with immunoSEQ multiplex PCR; in TCRdb, only in-frame clones are kept and a portion is missing. This table holds roughly 130,000 clones, over 80% found once. The receptor was isolated from a man between 60 and 70 years old with active or convalescent COVID-19. Sequencing was carried out using peripheral blood. This chain connects TRBV14 to TRBJ1-6, with D possibly being TRBD1 (6 bases). CDR3 in DNA: TGTGCCAGCAGCCTAATTCGGCAGGGGAATTCACCCCTCCACTTT. Its translation: CASSLIRQGNSPLHF.